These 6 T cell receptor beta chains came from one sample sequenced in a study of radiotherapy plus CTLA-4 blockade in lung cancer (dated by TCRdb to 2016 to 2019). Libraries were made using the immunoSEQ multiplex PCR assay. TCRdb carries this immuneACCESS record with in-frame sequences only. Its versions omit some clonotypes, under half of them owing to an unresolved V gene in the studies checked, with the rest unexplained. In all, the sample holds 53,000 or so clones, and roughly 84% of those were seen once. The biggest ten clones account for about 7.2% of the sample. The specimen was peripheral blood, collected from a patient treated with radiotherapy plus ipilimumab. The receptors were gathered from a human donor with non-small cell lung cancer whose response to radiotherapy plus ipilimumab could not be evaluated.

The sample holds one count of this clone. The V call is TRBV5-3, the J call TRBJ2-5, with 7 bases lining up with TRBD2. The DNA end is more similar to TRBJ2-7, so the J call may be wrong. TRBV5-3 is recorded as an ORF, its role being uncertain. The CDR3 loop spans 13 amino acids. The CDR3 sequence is CARLGGEVYEQYF. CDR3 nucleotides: TGTGCCAGACTGGGAGGGGAGGTCTACGAGCAGTACTTC.

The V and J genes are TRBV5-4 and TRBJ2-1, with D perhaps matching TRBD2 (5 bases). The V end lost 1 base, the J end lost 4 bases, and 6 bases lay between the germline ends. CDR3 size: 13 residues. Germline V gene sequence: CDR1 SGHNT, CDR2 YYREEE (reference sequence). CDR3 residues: CASSLTRYNEQFF. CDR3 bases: TGTGCCAGCAGCTTGACTAGATACAATGAGCAGTTCTTC.

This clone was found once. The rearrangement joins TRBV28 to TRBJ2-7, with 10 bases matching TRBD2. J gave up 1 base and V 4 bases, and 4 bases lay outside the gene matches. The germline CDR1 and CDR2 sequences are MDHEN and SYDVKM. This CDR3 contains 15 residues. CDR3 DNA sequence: TGTGCCAGCAGTTCGTTAGCGGGAGGTTCCTACGAGCAGTACTTC. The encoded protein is CASSSLAGGSYEQYF.

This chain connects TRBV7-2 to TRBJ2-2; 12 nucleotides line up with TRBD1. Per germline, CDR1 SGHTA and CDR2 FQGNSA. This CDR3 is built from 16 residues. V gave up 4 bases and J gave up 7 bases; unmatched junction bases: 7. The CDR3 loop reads CASSSRDRGQGGELFF. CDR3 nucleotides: TGTGCCAGCAGCTCCCGGGACAGGGGGCAGGGCGGGGAGCTGTTTTTT.

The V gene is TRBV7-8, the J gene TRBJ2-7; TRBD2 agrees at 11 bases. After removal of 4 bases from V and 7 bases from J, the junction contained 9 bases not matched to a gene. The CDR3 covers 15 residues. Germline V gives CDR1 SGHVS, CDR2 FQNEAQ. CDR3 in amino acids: CASSSTSGTPLEQYF. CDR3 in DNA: TGTGCCAGCAGCTCGACTAGCGGGACGCCCTTGGAGCAGTACTTC.

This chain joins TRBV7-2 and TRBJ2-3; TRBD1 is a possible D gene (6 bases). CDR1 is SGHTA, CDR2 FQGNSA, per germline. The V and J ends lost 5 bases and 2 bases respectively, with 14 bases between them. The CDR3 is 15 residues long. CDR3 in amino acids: CASSAQTGNTDTQYF. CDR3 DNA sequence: TGTGCCAGCAGCGCCCAAACAGGGAACACAGATACGCAGTATTTT.